This entry lists 3 T cell receptor beta chains sequenced from one sample in a study of blood T cell repertoires in COVID-19. Profiled with immunoSEQ multiplex PCR; TCRdb holds only in-frame clones, not every one. Of roughly 150,000 clones listed, roughly nine tenths are singletons. Specimen: peripheral blood. The receptor set was obtained from a woman in her 70s with acute or convalescent COVID-19.

The CDR3 spells CASSPTRGSRGEKLFF. CDR3 bases: TGTGCCAGCAGCCCCACCCGAGGGAGTAGAGGGGAAAAACTGTTTTTT. V gene TRBV5-8 combines with J gene TRBJ1-4; D not certain. The germline gives CDR1 SGHTS, CDR2 YDEGEE. With 4 bases removed from V and 8 bases from J, the gap between germline ends came to 21 bases. The CDR3 loop spans 16 amino acids.

This clone appeared a single time. The chain carries TRBV3-1 (or the pseudogene TRBV3-2) and TRBJ1-2; TRBD1 aligns across 9 bases. V was clipped by 0 bases and J by 5 bases; unmatched bases: 13. Germline CDR1 reads LGHDT; CDR2 reads YNNKEL (reference sequence). The CDR3 is 18 residues long. CDR3 residues: CASSQDEGSRGQGYGYTF. The CDR3 DNA is TGTGCCAGCAGCCAAGATGAGGGGTCACGGGGACAGGGATATGGCTACACCTTC.

The V and J genes are TRBV7-9 and TRBJ2-5; 9 bases map to TRBD1. The trim removed 3 bases at V and 4 bases at J, leaving 9 bases unmatched. The CDR3 contains 16 residues. The germline V gene has CDR1 SEHNR and CDR2 FQNEAQ (reference sequence). CDR3 sequence (DNA): TGTGCCAGCAGCTTGGGAGACAGGGGGAGGAGAGAGACCCAGTACTTC. Protein: CASSLGDRGRRETQYF.